This T cell receptor (beta chain) was recorded in a study of blood T cell repertoires in COVID-19. This CDR3 has 16 amino acids. V was shortened by 7 bases and J by 0 bases, with 16 bases between the two germline ends. Germline loops: CDR1 MDHEN, CDR2 SYDVKM. Original methodology: Amplification of reference gene primers provided the estimated nucleated cell counts. Sequenced by immunoSEQ multiplex PCR; TCRdb stores in-frame clones only, minus some. V and J calls plus clone size are reproduced from that table; the DNA served to infer D and trimming. The sample shows some 300,000 clones, approximately 88% of them seen only once.

The receptor's source is a woman in her twenties or thirties who had recovered from COVID-19. The sequencing input was peripheral blood. J is TRBJ2-1 and V is TRBV28; D gene uncertain. CDR3 in amino acids: CASTPGWVSSYNEQFF. In nucleotides, the CDR3 is TGTGCCAGCACTCCCGGGTGGGTAAGCTCCTACAATGAGCAGTTCTTC.